Each of the 21 T cell receptor beta chains below was sequenced from the same sample in a study of control samples from healthy donors and cancer patients. Generated by immunoSEQ multiplex PCR, the TCRdb table keeps only in-frame clones and is missing some. Here the sample spans 150,000 or so clones, approximately 93% being singletons. The sequencing sample was made of blood. All receptors derive from a young man in good health.

This clone was observed a few times. The chain is built from TRBV5-6 and TRBJ1-1, with 7 positions matching TRBD1. The CDR3 has 13 amino acids. Germline V gives CDR1 SGHDT, CDR2 YYEEEE. Losses at the gene ends were 1 base for V and 8 bases for J; bases not matched to a gene: 5. The CDR3 coding sequence is TGTGCCAGCAGCTTGAGGACAGGATTGGAAGCTTTCTTT. It codes for CASSLRTGLEAFF.

The rearrangement links TRBV6-6 to TRBJ2-7; 7 bases match TRBD2. V lost 4 bases, J lost 2 bases, and 5 bases stayed unmatched. The CDR3 sequence is 14 residues long. Germline CDR1 MNHNY, CDR2 SVGAGI (reference sequence). CDR3 nucleotide sequence: TGTGCCAGCAGTTCGGGCGGGGGAGCCTACGAGCAGTACTTC. This codes for CASSSGGGAYEQYF.

The V call is TRBV19, the J call TRBJ1-6; tentatively, D is TRBD1 (6 bases). There are 15 residues in the CDR3. Germline V lookup: CDR1 LNHDA, CDR2 SQIVND (reference sequence). V shed 6 bases and J shed 8 bases, with 17 bases lying between them. The CDR3 sequence is CASSPAGVNYSPLHF. The CDR3 nucleotides read TGTGCCAGTAGCCCCGCAGGGGTAAACTATTCACCCCTCCACTTT.

The chain employs TRBV21-1 and TRBJ1-5; TRBD1 is the table's D call, not checked against the DNA. TRBV21-1 is tagged as a pseudogene. This CDR3 is 20 amino acids long. CDR3 nucleotide sequence: TGTGCCAGCAGCAAAGTTATGTTAATGGGGACAAAAAAAACCGATCAGCCCCAGCATTTT. Translating gives CASSKVMLMGTKKTDQPQHF.

Here the CDR3 DNA reads TGTGCCAGCAGTTCCTTAGCGGGCCTCTCAGGCACGCAGTATTTT. This translates into CASSSLAGLSGTQYF. The genes are TRBV28 and TRBJ2-3; 7 bases are a match to TRBD2. The length of the CDR3 is 15 residues. Trimming at V came to 4 bases and at J to 9 bases, leaving 13 bases not matched to a gene. The germline CDR1 and CDR2 sequences are MDHEN and SYDVKM.

The chain has TRBV19 and TRBJ2-1, with 9 positions matching TRBD2. V shed 3 bases, J shed 9 bases, and the junction held 6 bases outside the gene matches. The CDR3 runs to 14 residues. Germline values: CDR1 LNHDA, CDR2 SQIVND (reference sequence). CDR3 sequence (DNA): TGTGCCAGTAGTATTTCGGGGACTAGCTTTGAGCAGTTCTTC. Translated, it gives CASSISGTSFEQFF. The full variable domain, with the rest looked up from reference TRBV19 and TRBJ2-1, is DGGITQSPKYLFRKEGQNVTLSCEQNLNHDAMYWYRQDPGQGLRLIYYSQIVNDFQKGDIAEGYSVSREKKESFPLTVTSAQKNPTAFYLCASSISGTSFEQFFGPGTRLTVL.

This clone was seen only once. The J gene is TRBJ2-7, the V gene TRBV6-5, with 8 bases identical to TRBD1. With V trimmed by 6 bases and J by 2 bases, 9 bases remained unmatched. The CDR3 runs to 15 residues. In germline, CDR1 is MNHEY, CDR2 SVGAGI. The chain's CDR3 is CASRIYRGLAYEQYF. The CDR3 DNA reads as TGTGCCAGCAGAATTTACAGGGGGTTAGCCTACGAGCAGTACTTC.

The gene calls are TRBV6-2 or TRBV6-3 and TRBJ2-7; 10 bases map to TRBD2. Germline CDR1 reads MNHEY; CDR2 reads SVGEGT. The ends lost 0 bases at V and 12 bases at J; junction bases unmatched: 5. This CDR3 has 13 amino acids. The CDR3 is CASSYSIAGGLYF. CDR3 DNA: TGTGCCAGCAGTTACTCGATAGCGGGAGGCCTGTACTTC.

This chain uses TRBV7-8 with TRBJ2-1; TRBD2 is a possible D gene (6 bases). The CDR3 extends over 16 amino acids. The V gene's germline CDR1 is SGHVS and CDR2 FQNEAQ. V was shortened by 3 bases and J by 9 bases, with 21 bases between the two germline ends. Written as DNA, the CDR3 is TGTGCCAGCAGCTTTCGGGGTAGGTCGGGACTCAGTGAGCAGTTCTTC. This sequence encodes CASSFRGRSGLSEQFF. Full variable domain (rest looked up from reference TRBV7-8 and TRBJ2-1): GAGVSQSPRYKVAKRGQDVALRCDPISGHVSLFWYQQALGQGPEFLTYFQNEAQLDKSGLPSDRFFAERPEGSVSTLKIQRTQQEDSAVYLCASSFRGRSGLSEQFFGPGTRLTVL.

The gene calls are TRBV6-5 and TRBJ1-1; D unclear. The length of the CDR3 is 14 residues. Germline V gives CDR1 MNHEY, CDR2 SVGAGI. V was shortened by 5 bases and J by 1 base, with 11 bases between the two germline ends. CDR3 sequence: CASSLSETNTEAFF. CDR3 nucleotide sequence: TGTGCCAGCAGTCTCTCGGAGACGAACACTGAAGCTTTCTTT.

The chain couples TRBV10-2 to TRBJ2-1; 8 bases fit TRBD2. The ends lost 5 bases at V and 2 bases at J; junction bases unmatched: 8. CDR1 WSHSY and CDR2 SAAADI come from the germline V gene. The CDR3 has 16 residues. As DNA, the CDR3 is TGCGCCAGCAGTCCCATCCGGGGGGGCCCCTACAATGAGCAGTTCTTC. This gives the protein CASSPIRGGPYNEQFF.

The chain employs TRBV2 and TRBJ1-5; D is possibly TRBD1 (6 bases). Germline V gene lookup returns CDR1 SNHLY and CDR2 FYNNEI. The CDR3 extends over 12 amino acids. Trimming took off 6 bases at V and 7 bases at J, with 10 bases between the two ends. The CDR3 protein is CASRGDRQPQHF. The CDR3 DNA sequence: TGTGCCAGCAGGGGTGACAGGCAGCCCCAGCATTTT.

The chain joins TRBV19 to TRBJ2-3; D remains ambiguous. The CDR3 extends over 13 amino acids. Trimming stripped 9 bases from V and 8 bases from J, with 18 bases between. The germline V gene encodes CDR1 LNHDA and CDR2 SQIVND (reference sequence). Written as DNA, the CDR3 is TGTGCCAGCTCGATCCCGCCTGGTGGTACGCAGTATTTT. It encodes CASSIPPGGTQYF.

This chain links TRBV11-2 with TRBJ1-5; D is undetermined. The CDR3 contains 16 residues. Trimming removed 0 bases from V and 6 bases from J, with 15 bases in between. Per the germline V gene, CDR1 is SGHAT and CDR2 is FQNNGV. CDR3 region: CASSLDSWEGPQPQHF. The CDR3 nucleotides are TGTGCCAGCAGCTTAGATTCCTGGGAAGGTCCTCAGCCCCAGCATTTT.

V is TRBV28 and J is TRBJ2-2; D not certain. V shed 4 bases and J shed 1 base, with 13 bases lying between them. The CDR3 runs 16 residues. Per the germline V gene, CDR1 is MDHEN and CDR2 is SYDVKM. This CDR3 is CASSWLRYVNTGELFF. The CDR3 region has the DNA TGTGCCAGCAGTTGGCTGAGGTACGTGAACACCGGGGAGCTGTTTTTT. Together with reference TRBV28 and TRBJ2-2, the CDR3 gives the full variable domain: DVKVTQSSRYLVKRTGEKVFLECVQDMDHENMFWYRQDPGLGLRLIYFSYDVKMKEKGDIPEGYSVSREKKERFSLILESASTNQTSMYLCASSWLRYVNTGELFFGEGSRLTVL.

The chain carries TRBV11-1 and TRBJ2-7, with no clear D. The CDR3 is 12 amino acids. Germline lookup yields CDR1 SGHAT and CDR2 FQDESV (reference sequence). V dropped 1 base and J dropped 2 bases, with 3 bases sitting between them. Here the CDR3 DNA reads TGTGCCAGCAGCTTAGGAGCCTACGAGCAGTACTTC. Its translation: CASSLGAYEQYF.

V is TRBV4-2 and J is TRBJ2-1; TRBD2 matches at 12 bases. Germline loops: CDR1 LGHNA, CDR2 YNFKEQ. V lost 0 bases to trimming and J lost 6 bases; unmatched junction nucleotides: 12. The CDR3 is made up of 19 amino acids. The CDR3 spells CASSQDPRRTSGMINEQFF. CDR3 bases: TGTGCCAGCAGCCAAGATCCCCGTCGGACTAGCGGGATGATCAATGAGCAGTTCTTC.

In its sample, this clone was seen once. The chain is built from TRBV5-4 and TRBJ2-5; the match to TRBD1 covers 9 bases. CDR3 length: 16 residues. J gave up 1 base and V 1 base, and 5 bases lay outside the gene matches. From germline, CDR1 is SGHNT and CDR2 YYREEE (reference sequence). In DNA form, the CDR3 reads TGTGCCAGCAGCTTGTCCCCACAGGGGGCCCAAGAGACCCAGTACTTC. Translation: CASSLSPQGAQETQYF.

The V gene is TRBV5-8, the J gene TRBJ1-4; TRBD1 matches 7 bases. CDR3 length: 17 residues. Per the germline V gene, CDR1 is SGHTS and CDR2 is YDEGEE. Losses at the gene ends were 0 bases for V and 6 bases for J; bases not matched to a gene: 11. The CDR3 spells CASSLGQGRGFDEKLFF. The CDR3 DNA is TGTGCCAGCAGCTTGGGTCAAGGCAGGGGGTTTGATGAAAAACTGTTTTTT.

The rearrangement joins TRBV19 to TRBJ2-1, with unresolved D. V gave up 5 bases and J gave up 9 bases, with 11 bases separating them. Germline lookup yields CDR1 LNHDA and CDR2 SQIVND (reference sequence). This CDR3 has 12 residues. CDR3 DNA: TGTGCCAGTAGTCTGGACGCGGTTGAGCAGTTCTTC. As protein: CASSLDAVEQFF.

Worth noting for this clone: A junction boundary mismatches the germline segment, possibly from a read error. The chain is built from TRBV12-3 or TRBV12-4 and TRBJ2-7; D is undetermined. The CDR3 runs to 12 residues. The CDR3 DNA follows: TGTGCCAGCAGTTTTAGTTCTTACGGGCAGTACTTC. Protein: CASSFSSYGQYF.